What follows describes a single T cell receptor (beta chain). The data are from a study of technical replicates of blood from a handful of donors. Sequencing was performed with immunoSEQ multiplex PCR; in TCRdb, only in-frame clones are kept and a portion is missing. The table includes under 75,000 clones, around 95% detected once. The CDR3 loop spans 14 amino acids. With 5 bases clipped from V and 2 bases from J, the junction kept 3 bases outside the gene matches. Looked up from germline, CDR1 is WNHNN and CDR2 is SYGVQD (reference sequence). The TCR sequence derives from a human donor in good health. The chain combines TRBV10-1 with TRBJ2-7; 10 positions match TRBD2. What was sequenced was T cells isolated from PBMCs. CDR3 nucleotides: TGCGCCAGCAGTCCAGCGGGAGGGACCTACGAGCAGTACTTC. This sequence encodes CASSPAGGTYEQYF.